Listed here are 13 T cell receptor beta chains from one sample, sequenced in a study of T cell responses to AZD1222 COVID-19 vaccine. TCRdb's copy holds only in-frame clones and misses some; the assay was immunoSEQ multiplex PCR. The table has around 110,000 clones, 80% to 85% seen once. Sequencing was performed on peripheral blood, taken on day 0 of AZD1222 vaccination. These receptor sequences come from an adult in good health.

V and J are TRBV6-2 or TRBV6-3 and TRBJ1-5; 8 nucleotides agree with TRBD1. This CDR3 has 16 residues. Germline-derived CDR1 and CDR2 are MNHEY and SVGEGT. After removal of 2 bases from V and 4 bases from J, the junction contained 7 bases not matched to a gene. In DNA form, the CDR3 reads TGTGCCAGCAGTTACACCCCCGGACAGGGAAATCAGCCCCAGCATTTT. This gives the protein CASSYTPGQGNQPQHF.

The chain employs TRBV5-1 and TRBJ1-1; D unresolved. Trimming stripped 0 bases from V and 5 bases from J, with 8 bases between. The CDR3 contains 13 residues. Per germline, CDR1 SGHRS and CDR2 YFSETQ. Written as DNA, the CDR3 is TGCGCCAGCAGCTTGGCCGGACGGACTGAAGCTTTCTTT. Protein: CASSLAGRTEAFF.

This clone has more than one count but fewer than ten. CDR3 in DNA: TGTGCCAGTAGTATCCGCTCCGGGACTAGCGCAAGTGAGCAGTTCTTC. It codes for CASSIRSGTSASEQFF. The gene calls are TRBV19 and TRBJ2-1; 10 positions agree with TRBD2. CDR1 is LNHDA and CDR2 is SQIVND in the germline V gene (reference sequence). V shed 3 bases and J 9 bases; nucleotides not matched to a gene: 11. CDR3 length: 16 amino acids.

This clone showed up just once. The V call is TRBV6-5, the J call TRBJ2-7; 11 bases match TRBD1. V shed 6 bases, J shed 4 bases, and the junction held 5 bases outside the gene matches. The CDR3 consists of 14 residues. CDR1 MNHEY and CDR2 SVGAGI come from the germline V gene. In nucleotides, the CDR3 is TGTGCCAGCAGCCGGACAGGGGGCCGGTACGAGCAGTACTTC. It codes for CASSRTGGRYEQYF.

This chain links TRBV23-1 with TRBJ2-3; 9 bases are a match to TRBD2. TRBV23-1 is given ORF status, its function remaining uncertain. V lost 5 bases, J lost 5 bases, and 14 bases stayed unmatched. The CDR3 loop spans 17 amino acids. The CDR3 bases are TGCGCCAGCAGTTCGGCGGGGGGGCCCGGATATGTAGATACGCAGTATTTT. Translated: CASSSAGGPGYVDTQYF.

As for this clone: One end of the junction fails to match germline, which may point to a read error. This chain joins TRBV7-7 and TRBJ2-5; 8 nucleotides align to TRBD2. This CDR3 contains 18 residues. Germline V gene lookup returns CDR1 SSHAT and CDR2 FNYEAQ (reference sequence). The CDR3 loop reads CASSLALAGGPNQETQYF. In nucleotides, the CDR3 is TGTGCTAGCAGCTTAGCGTTGGCGGGAGGACCAAACCAAGAGACCCAGTACTTC.

This rearrangement joins TRBV13 to TRBJ2-7; 7 bases fit TRBD2. Germline loops: CDR1 PRHDT, CDR2 FYEKMQ (reference sequence). The CDR3 spans 15 residues. After removal of 3 bases from V and 2 bases from J, the junction contained 7 bases not matched to a gene. CDR3 nucleotides: TGTGCCAGCAGCTTCGGGGCTAGCGGAACCTACGAGCAGTACTTC. It specifies CASSFGASGTYEQYF.

The V gene is TRBV27, the J gene TRBJ2-3; D gene uncertain. V dropped 4 bases and J dropped 2 bases, with 4 bases sitting between them. Germline V gene data show CDR1 as MNHEY and CDR2 as SMNVEV (reference sequence). This CDR3 region has 12 residues. CDR3 bases: TGTGCCAGCAGTTCCGTCACAGATACGCAGTATTTT. Encoded protein: CASSSVTDTQYF.

The chain combines TRBV3-1 (or the pseudogene TRBV3-2) with TRBJ1-4; D unresolved. CDR3 length: 17 amino acids. CDR1 and CDR2 (germline): LGHDT, YNNKEL (reference sequence). Trimming pared 0 bases from V and 4 bases from J, leaving 15 bases between. CDR3 in amino acids: CASSQDPLTTYNEKLFF. The CDR3 nucleotides are TGTGCCAGCAGCCAAGACCCTTTGACGACCTATAATGAAAAACTGTTTTTT.

This clone was seen a handful of times. The V and J genes are TRBV7-9 and TRBJ1-5; tentative D call: TRBD1 (5 bases). The CDR3 spans 14 residues. Germline CDR1 SEHNR, CDR2 FQNEAQ (reference sequence). Trimming took 3 bases from V and 7 from J, leaving 13 bases between them. CDR3 residues: CASSFRGEGQPQHF. The CDR3 DNA sequence: TGTGCCAGCAGCTTTAGAGGTGAGGGGCAGCCCCAGCATTTT.

This chain connects TRBV19 to TRBJ2-7; TRBD1 is a possible D gene (5 bases). The V end was cut by 0 bases, the J end by 3 bases, with 12 bases between. The CDR3 has 15 residues. CDR1 is LNHDA and CDR2 is SQIVND in the germline V gene (reference sequence). The CDR3 is CASSIEPRQGYEQYF. CDR3 DNA sequence: TGTGCCAGTAGTATAGAGCCCCGGCAGGGCTACGAGCAGTACTTC.

The rearrangement joins TRBV5-4 to TRBJ2-5; TRBD1 aligns across 9 bases. The germline gives CDR1 SGHNT, CDR2 YYREEE (reference sequence). Trimming took 4 bases from V and 3 from J; bases not matched to a gene: 7. This CDR3 has 15 amino acids. CDR3 in DNA: TGTGCCAGCAGCCCGCCGGGACAGGGAAAAGAGACCCAGTACTTC. It codes for CASSPPGQGKETQYF.

The J gene is TRBJ1-2, the V gene TRBV19, with 7 bases matching TRBD1. V gave up 8 bases and J gave up 5 bases; unmatched junction bases: 8. Germline CDR1 and CDR2: LNHDA and SQIVND (reference sequence). The CDR3 loop spans 13 amino acids. The CDR3 loop is CASQTGESYGYTF. The CDR3 DNA reads as TGTGCCAGTCAAACAGGGGAGTCATATGGCTACACCTTC.